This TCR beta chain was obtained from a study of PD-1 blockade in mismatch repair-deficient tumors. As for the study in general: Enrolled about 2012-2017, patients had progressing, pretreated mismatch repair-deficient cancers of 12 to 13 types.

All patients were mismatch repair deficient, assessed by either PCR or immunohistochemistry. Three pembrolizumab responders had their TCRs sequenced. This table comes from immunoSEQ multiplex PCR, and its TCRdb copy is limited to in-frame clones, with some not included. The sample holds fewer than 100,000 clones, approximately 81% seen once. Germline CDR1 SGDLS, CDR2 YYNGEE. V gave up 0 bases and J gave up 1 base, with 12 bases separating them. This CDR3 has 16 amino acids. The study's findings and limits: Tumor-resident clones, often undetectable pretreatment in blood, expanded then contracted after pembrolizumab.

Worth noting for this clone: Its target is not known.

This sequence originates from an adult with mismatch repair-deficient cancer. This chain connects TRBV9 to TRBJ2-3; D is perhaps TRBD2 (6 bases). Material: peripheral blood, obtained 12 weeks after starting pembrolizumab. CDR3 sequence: CASSVGGGRGTDTQYF. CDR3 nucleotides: TGTGCCAGCAGCGTAGGGGGAGGCCGGGGCACAGATACGCAGTATTTT.